This T cell receptor (beta chain) was sequenced in a study of blood T cell repertoires in COVID-19. Study-wide context: Samples of COVID-19 (acute and convalescent) were obtained from the United States, Italy and Spain.

V was clipped by 2 bases and J by 10 bases, with 8 bases between them. The CDR3 extends over 11 amino acids. Germline loops: CDR1 MNHEY, CDR2 SVGAGI. TCRdb keeps only in-frame clones here, not all; method: immunoSEQ multiplex PCR. Found here are about 16,000 clones, about 88% of them singletons; the top ten hold 20% to 25%. The source is a man between 60 and 75 years old with acute or convalescent COVID-19. Sequenced: peripheral blood. The chain combines TRBV6-5 with TRBJ1-1; D not certain. The CDR3 protein is CASSYMERAFF. The CDR3 DNA sequence: TGTGCCAGCAGTTACATGGAGAGAGCTTTCTTT.